The 24 T cell receptor beta chains listed next were all sequenced from one sample in a study of vaccination and CD4 T cells after COVID-19. No antigen has been assigned to these receptors. Scientists ran DNA taken from cultured CD4+ T cells through the Oncomine TCR Beta short-read assay for sequencing. TCRdb re-derived calls from the PCR reads in MiXCR, one entry per CDR3 protein. The data contain around 2,600 distinct CDR3 sequences, approximately 29% of them singletons. Indicated treatment: approximately nine-day PBMC culture with coronavirus spike peptide pools or control peptides (ViraFEST assay). Sample: CD4+ T cells from blood, cultured in vitro, taken after SARS-CoV-2 vaccination. These receptors were obtained from a human donor who had recovered from COVID-19.

The chain employs TRBV20-1 and TRBJ1-2, with unresolved D. V dropped 7 bases and J dropped 5 bases, with 17 bases sitting between them. The CDR3 totals 13 residues. Germline V gene sequence: CDR1 DFQATT, CDR2 SNEGSKA (reference sequence). The CDR3 is CSVLPAASYGYTF. Here the CDR3 DNA reads TGCAGTGTTCTCCCGGCAGCTTCATATGGCTACACCTTC.

The V call is TRBV7-9, the J call TRBJ1-6, with 7 bases that match TRBD1. The CDR3 totals 18 residues. Germline values: CDR1 SEHNR, CDR2 FQNEAQ (reference sequence). V shed 5 bases and J 5 bases; nucleotides not matched to a gene: 15. The CDR3, as DNA: TGTGCCAGCAGCCGACTTTTTAGGGACAGCCCTAATAATTCACCCCTCCACTTT. Residues: CASSRLFRDSPNNSPLHF. Looking up the rest from reference TRBV7-9 and TRBJ1-6 gives the full variable domain: DTGVSQNPRHKITKRGQNVTFRCDPISEHNRLYWYRQTLGQGPEFLTYFQNEAQLEKSRLLSDRFSAERPKGSFSTLEIQRTEQGDSAMYLCASSRLFRDSPNNSPLHFGNGTRLTVT.

V usage is TRBV5-1 and J usage is TRBJ1-1, with D possibly TRBD1 on 5 matching bases. V dropped 2 bases and J dropped 4 bases, with 18 bases sitting between them. The CDR3 length is 16 residues. CDR1 is SGHRS and CDR2 is YFSETQ in the germline V gene. CDR3 in DNA: TGCGCCAGCAGCTTTTACCGGGACCCCAGGCCCACTGAAGCTTTCTTT. It specifies CASSFYRDPRPTEAFF. Full variable domain (missing parts from reference TRBV5-1 and TRBJ1-1): KAGVTQTPRYLIKTRGQQVTLSCSPISGHRSVSWYQQTPGQGLQFLFEYFSETQRNKGNFPGRFSGRQFSNSRSEMNVSTLELGDSALYLCASSFYRDPRPTEAFFGQGTRLTVV.

This clonotype was picked up a small number of times. The V call is TRBV7-7, the J call TRBJ1-5, with D unresolved. The germline V gene encodes CDR1 SSHAT and CDR2 FNYEAQ (reference sequence). CDR3 length: 14 residues. The V end lost 2 bases, the J end lost 7 bases, and 12 bases lay between the germline ends. The chain's CDR3 is CASSLYMPRQPQHF. The CDR3 DNA sequence: TGTGCCAGCAGCTTATATATGCCTCGGCAGCCCCAGCATTTT.

This clonotype showed up just a few times. The chain joins TRBV20-1 to TRBJ2-1, with D uncertain. Trimming pared 0 bases from V and 1 base from J, leaving 10 bases between. Germline V gives CDR1 DFQATT, CDR2 SNEGSKA (reference sequence). The CDR3 sequence is 15 residues long. The CDR3 protein is CSARDAEGSYNEQFF. The CDR3 nucleotides read TGCAGTGCTAGAGATGCGGAAGGGTCCTACAATGAGCAGTTCTTC.

This clonotype has only a few counts. The chain links TRBV7-9 to TRBJ1-5; D not certain. Germline CDR1 and CDR2: SEHNR and FQNEAQ (reference sequence). Trimming cost V 3 bases and J 2 bases, with 14 bases left between them. This CDR3 comprises 16 residues. For the CDR3, the DNA is TGTGCCAGCAGCTTCACTTGGGAGGGAGGCAATCAGCCCCAGCATTTT. The encoded protein is CASSFTWEGGNQPQHF. Together with reference TRBV7-9 and TRBJ1-5, the CDR3 gives the full variable domain: DTGVSQNPRHKITKRGQNVTFRCDPISEHNRLYWYRQTLGQGPEFLTYFQNEAQLEKSRLLSDRFSAERPKGSFSTLEIQRTEQGDSAMYLCASSFTWEGGNQPQHFGDGTRLSIL.

By sample share, this clonotype is medium-sized. The CDR3 DNA follows: TGTGCCAGCGGTAAAACGGGACCGATGGCCTACGAGCAGTACTTC. This gives the protein CASGKTGPMAYEQYF. This chain joins TRBV27 and TRBJ2-7; D is perhaps TRBD1 or TRBD2 (5 bases each). The CDR3 length is 15 residues. Germline V gene sequence: CDR1 MNHEY, CDR2 SMNVEV (reference sequence). The V end lost 8 bases, the J end lost 2 bases, and 19 bases lay between the germline ends.

The chain employs TRBV6-1 and TRBJ2-7; D remains unclear. The V end lost 4 bases, the J end lost 0 bases, and 13 bases lay between the germline ends. The germline CDR1 and CDR2 sequences are MNHNS and SASEGT. The CDR3 totals 15 residues. CDR3 sequence: CASSAEFLSSYEQYF. CDR3 coding DNA: TGTGCCAGCAGTGCCGAGTTCCTGAGCTCCTACGAGCAGTACTTC.

The chain carries TRBV7-9 and TRBJ2-7, with 10 bases that match TRBD1. Trimming at V came to 4 bases and at J to 3 bases, leaving 6 bases not matched to a gene. The CDR3 runs to 15 residues. Germline V gives CDR1 SEHNR, CDR2 FQNEAQ (reference sequence). CDR3 in amino acids: CASSWGQGKGYEQYF. The CDR3 bases are TGTGCCAGCAGCTGGGGACAGGGGAAAGGCTACGAGCAGTACTTC.

This clonotype was observed a few times. The V gene is TRBV4-2, the J gene TRBJ2-7; tentative D call: TRBD1 (6 bases). Germline V gene lookup returns CDR1 LGHNA and CDR2 YNFKEQ. The V and J ends lost 3 bases and 2 bases respectively, with 17 bases between them. The CDR3 is made up of 16 amino acids. The CDR3 protein is CASSQAAGGLTYEQYF. As DNA, the CDR3 is TGTGCCAGCAGCCAGGCTGCTGGGGGCCTTACCTACGAGCAGTACTTC.

By share of the sample, this clonotype is medium-sized. This sequence joins TRBV20-1 and TRBJ1-2; 8 bases match TRBD1. Trimming at V came to 5 bases and at J to 5 bases, leaving 4 bases not matched to a gene. Germline CDR1 reads DFQATT; CDR2 reads SNEGSKA (reference sequence). This CDR3 has 12 amino acids. The DNA of the CDR3 is TGCAGTGCTGGGGACAGGCGGTATGGCTACACCTTC. Translated, it gives CSAGDRRYGYTF.

This clonotype is medium-sized within its sample. The V call is TRBV6-4, the J call TRBJ1-2; 9 nucleotides agree with TRBD1. The CDR3 spans 13 residues. The J segment lost 5 bases and the V segment lost 10 bases, leaving 8 bases of the junction unmatched. Germline lookup yields CDR1 MRHNA and CDR2 SNTAGT. CDR3 coding DNA: TGTGCCATCCCGGGACAGGGTCTGTATGGCTACACCTTC. Translation: CAIPGQGLYGYTF.

The count of this clonotype is one. This chain links TRBV25-1 with TRBJ2-7; 9 bases match TRBD1. The germline V gene has CDR1 MGHDK and CDR2 SYGVNS. J was trimmed by 5 bases and V by 4 bases; bases with no gene match: 9. The CDR3 runs to 15 residues. CDR3 sequence (DNA): TGTGCCAGCAGTGTCTCCGGGACAGGGATCCACGAGCAGTACTTC. Protein: CASSVSGTGIHEQYF.

The chain has TRBV27 and TRBJ2-7, with D uncertain. CDR3 length: 11 residues. V shed 0 bases and J shed 12 bases, with 9 bases lying between them. CDR1 is MNHEY, CDR2 SMNVEV, per germline (reference sequence). The CDR3 loop reads CASSLSGKWYF. CDR3 in DNA: TGTGCCAGCAGTTTATCGGGGAAGTGGTACTTC.

In its sample, this clonotype ranks as large. The CDR3 is CSTQGSGNTIYF. The CDR3 region has the DNA TGCAGTACACAGGGGTCTGGAAACACCATATATTTT. The rearrangement joins TRBV20-1 to TRBJ1-3; 7 bases agree with TRBD1. The CDR3 loop spans 12 amino acids. Unmatched junction bases numbered 2, after V lost 8 bases and J lost 1 base. Germline lookup yields CDR1 DFQATT and CDR2 SNEGSKA (reference sequence).

This clonotype was picked up a small number of times. The gene calls are TRBV7-8 and TRBJ2-1; no firm D call. CDR3 length equals 13 residues. V was trimmed by 4 bases and J by 6 bases, leaving 10 bases between them. Germline loops: CDR1 SGHVS, CDR2 FQNEAQ. In DNA, the CDR3 is TGTGCCAGCAGCTCCGCGACAAGCAATGAGCAGTTCTTC. As protein: CASSSATSNEQFF.

This clonotype was seen a handful of times. The rearrangement links TRBV6-1 to TRBJ1-2, with 10 bases matching TRBD1. The ends lost 8 bases at V and 5 bases at J; junction bases unmatched: 8. From germline, CDR1 is MNHNS and CDR2 SASEGT. This CDR3 comprises 14 residues. CDR3 residues: CASHFGQGGYGYTF. The CDR3 nucleotides are TGTGCCAGCCACTTCGGACAGGGGGGATATGGCTACACCTTC.

This clonotype came up a few times. The chain links TRBV20-1 to TRBJ1-2; 10 bases fit TRBD1. Germline CDR1 and CDR2: DFQATT and SNEGSKA (reference sequence). This CDR3 is 14 amino acids long. Germline trimming cut 5 bases from V and 6 bases from J; bases unmatched to any gene: 9. CDR3 DNA sequence: TGCAGTGCTGGGGGGGGACAGGGGCGCCATGGCTACACCTTC. Encoded protein: CSAGGGQGRHGYTF.

This clonotype was picked up a small number of times. This chain links TRBV5-4 with TRBJ2-7; D is ambiguous. Trimming removed 0 bases at V and 2 bases at J, with 6 bases between. Germline V gene lookup returns CDR1 SGHNT and CDR2 YYREEE (reference sequence). CDR3 length: 13 amino acids. The CDR3 nucleotides read TGTGCCAGCAGCTTGGATCCCGCCTACGAGCAGTACTTC. Its protein is CASSLDPAYEQYF.

This sequence joins TRBV5-4 and TRBJ2-5; 8 bases match TRBD2. The germline V gene encodes CDR1 SGHNT and CDR2 YYREEE (reference sequence). The CDR3 has 15 amino acids. Unmatched junction bases numbered 10, after V lost 4 bases and J lost 5 bases. The CDR3 reads CASSQTSASRETQYF. For the CDR3, the DNA is TGTGCCAGCAGCCAGACTAGCGCCTCCCGGGAGACCCAGTACTTC.

The J gene is TRBJ2-7, the V gene TRBV20-1; D might be TRBD2 (5 bases). V was cut by 6 bases and J by 5 bases, with 23 bases left in between. This CDR3 is built from 15 residues. CDR1 and CDR2 (germline): DFQATT, SNEGSKA (reference sequence). This chain's CDR3 is CSAQRASGVLHEQYF. In DNA, the CDR3 is TGCAGTGCACAGAGGGCGTCGGGTGTCCTTCACGAGCAGTACTTC.

The CDR3 loop is CASSLLSLGAGSSGANVLTF. CDR3 coding DNA: TGTGCCAGCAGCTTATTATCCTTGGGGGCTGGAAGCTCTGGGGCCAACGTCCTGACTTTC. This chain links TRBV7-9 with TRBJ2-6, with a tentative D call TRBD1 (6 bases). Trimming stripped 2 bases from V and 0 bases from J, with 20 bases between. The germline V gene has CDR1 SEHNR and CDR2 FQNEAQ (reference sequence). The CDR3 is 20 amino acids.

This clonotype is labeled as medium-sized. The V call is TRBV11-3, the J call TRBJ1-1; D uncertain. V shed 4 bases and J shed 4 bases, with 10 bases lying between them. Looked up from germline, CDR1 is SGHNT and CDR2 is YENEEA. This CDR3 contains 13 residues. The CDR3 region has the DNA TGTGCCAGCAGCTCCCGAGTGCGCACTGAAGCTTTCTTT. Residues: CASSSRVRTEAFF.

CDR3 sequence reads: CASSYRVSYNEQFF. As DNA, the CDR3 is TGTGCCAGCAGTTACAGGGTCTCCTACAATGAGCAGTTCTTC. The genes are TRBV6-7 and TRBJ2-1, with D uncertain. TRBV6-7 is filed as an ORF, its function uncertain. The CDR3 extends over 14 amino acids. Trimming left V 2 bases short and J 0 bases short, with 5 bases between.